The subject of this entry is one T cell receptor beta chain. The target antigen is unknown. MiXCR was run by TCRdb on the PCR reads, yielding one entry per CDR3 protein. This sample has approximately 590,000 distinct CDR3 sequences, with 25% found just once. Germline V gene data show CDR1 as SGHAT and CDR2 as FQNNGV. Trimming pared 3 bases from V and 5 bases from J, leaving 17 bases between. This CDR3 has 16 amino acids. Sorted cells numbering 20,000 to 1,000,000, with 10%, 30% or 50% RNA, yielded the naive CD8 libraries. Sorting defined naive CD8 T cells as CD8+CD4-CCR7+CD45RA+. The sample originates from a study of molecular identifiers for immune sequencing clone quantification. Points from the study as a whole: Spiked Jurkat TCR RNA originating from one cell could reportedly be identified amid one million naive cells. For highly expanded clones, sizes could be underestimated when identical TCR molecules share a barcode.

The rearrangement uses TRBV11-2 and TRBJ2-1; a possible D gene is TRBD2 (5 bases). This clonotype was obtained from a human donor in good health. Some libraries in this study had Jurkat cell RNA spiked in. Sequences were obtained from naive CD8+ T cells from blood, with Jurkat cell RNA spiked in. Noted subset: FACS-sorted CD8+CD4-CCR7+CD45RA+ naive T cells. The DNA of the CDR3 is TGTGCCAGCAGCTTTCCGCGACTAACGTACCACAATGAGCAGTTCTTC. This gives the protein CASSFPRLTYHNEQFF.